One and the same sample provided the 12 T cell receptor beta chains below, sequenced in a study of cytomegalovirus exposure and HLA in healthy donors. The PCR made use of 60 Vbeta and 13 Jbeta primers. Here immunoSEQ multiplex PCR was the method, and the copy in TCRdb shows in-frame clones only, minus some. In the table there are some 65,000 clones, 70% to 85% of which are singletons. Sequencing was done on a sample of PBMCs. The receptor set was obtained from a girl between 5 and 17 years old in good health and CMV-seropositive.

This chain links TRBV27 with TRBJ2-3; D is uncertain. The CDR3 loop spans 13 amino acids. Trimming took off 4 bases at V and 0 bases at J, with 5 bases between the two ends. Germline-derived CDR1 and CDR2 are MNHEY and SMNVEV (reference sequence). In nucleotides, the CDR3 is TGTGCCAGCAGTTCCTACAGCACAGATACGCAGTATTTT. Its translation: CASSSYSTDTQYF.

The V call is TRBV6-5, the J call TRBJ2-7, with TRBD1 identical over 8 bases. J lost 0 bases, V lost 6 bases, and 7 bases had no gene match. Germline V gene lookup returns CDR1 MNHEY and CDR2 SVGAGI. The CDR3 consists of 15 residues. The CDR3 DNA reads as TGTGCCAGCAGCCGACAGGGGACGACCTCCTACGAGCAGTACTTC. Protein sequence: CASSRQGTTSYEQYF.

This chain connects TRBV5-1 to TRBJ2-5; 12 nucleotides match TRBD2. The CDR3 covers 18 residues. CDR1 and CDR2 from the germline V gene are SGHRS and YFSETQ. Unmatched junction bases numbered 16, after V lost 5 bases and J lost 5 bases. CDR3 DNA sequence: TGCGCCAGCAGTTTTCCCTCTAGCGGGGGGGCCTCCCACGAGACCCAGTACTTC. Translation gives CASSFPSSGGASHETQYF.

This chain links TRBV10-3 with TRBJ2-2; TRBD2 agrees at 7 bases. CDR1 and CDR2 from the germline V gene are ENHRY and SYGVKD. The CDR3 is 14 amino acids. V trimming: 8 bases; J trimming: 0 bases; junction bases outside the gene matches: 3. The chain's CDR3 is CAIPGLANTGELFF. For the CDR3, the DNA is TGTGCCATCCCCGGACTAGCGAACACCGGGGAGCTGTTTTTT.

This clone was seen once. This sequence joins TRBV11-2 and TRBJ2-1; 14 nucleotides agree with TRBD2. The CDR3 extends over 17 amino acids. The V gene's germline CDR1 is SGHAT and CDR2 FQNNGV. The junction had 10 bases not matched to a gene; V was cut back by 3 bases and J by 9 bases. The CDR3 DNA is TGTGCCAGCAGCTTTTCCCCAGGACTAGCGGGAGGAGGTGAGCAGTTCTTC. Encoded protein: CASSFSPGLAGGGEQFF.

The J gene is TRBJ2-7, the V gene TRBV5-6; 7 bases map to TRBD1. Trimming took 7 bases from V and 2 from J; bases not matched to a gene: 9. Per germline, CDR1 SGHDT and CDR2 YYEEEE. The CDR3 totals 14 residues. This CDR3 reads CASGYRGYTYEQYF. CDR3 DNA sequence: TGTGCCAGCGGCTACAGGGGTTATACCTACGAGCAGTACTTC.

CDR3 loop: CATSRGLATGELFF. In nucleotides, the CDR3 is TGTGCCACCAGCAGAGGGCTAGCAACCGGGGAGCTGTTTTTT. The V call is TRBV15, the J call TRBJ2-2, with D perhaps matching TRBD2 (5 bases). V was shortened by 1 base and J by 5 bases, with 8 bases between the two germline ends. The CDR3 runs to 14 residues. Germline V gene sequence: CDR1 LNHNV, CDR2 YYDKDF (reference sequence).

This clone was observed once. The CDR3 loop is CSAQVTGAWTEAFF. In nucleotides, the CDR3 is TGCAGCGCCCAAGTGACAGGGGCCTGGACTGAAGCTTTCTTT. The chain joins TRBV29-1 to TRBJ1-1, with 8 positions matching TRBD1. Germline loops: CDR1 SQVTM, CDR2 ANQGSEA. Trimming took 7 bases from V and 5 from J; bases not matched to a gene: 12. The CDR3 runs 14 residues.

The chain uses TRBV11-1 and TRBJ2-7; tentatively, D is TRBD2 (5 bases). The length of the CDR3 is 12 residues. Germline loops: CDR1 SGHAT, CDR2 FQDESV (reference sequence). Trimming shortened V by 5 bases and J by 2 bases, and 7 bases separated the two germline ends. CDR3 amino acids: CASSHGAYEQYF. For the CDR3, the DNA is TGTGCCAGCAGCCACGGGGCCTACGAGCAGTACTTC.

CDR3 in amino acids: CAWSVFTPESPLHF. DNA of the CDR3: TGTGCCTGGAGTGTATTTACCCCAGAATCACCCCTCCACTTT. The rearrangement joins TRBV30 to TRBJ1-6; unclear D gene. The germline gives CDR1 GTSNPN, CDR2 SVGIG (reference sequence). With 0 bases removed from V and 10 bases from J, the gap between germline ends came to 13 bases. This CDR3 contains 14 residues. The full variable domain, in which reference TRBV30 and TRBJ1-6 provide the parts outside the CDR3, is SQTIHQWPATLVQPVGSPLSLECTVEGTSNPNLYWYRQAAGRGLQLLFYSVGIGQISSEVPQNLSASRPQDRQFILSSKKLLLSDSGFYLCAWSVFTPESPLHFGNGTRLTVT.

The rearrangement joins TRBV20-1 to TRBJ2-1; D ambiguous. Trimming took off 4 bases at V and 7 bases at J, with 5 bases between the two ends. From germline, CDR1 is DFQATT and CDR2 SNEGSKA (reference sequence). The length of the CDR3 is 10 residues. DNA for the CDR3: TGCAGTGCTATAGTTAATGAGCAGTTCTTC. Encoded protein: CSAIVNEQFF.

The genes are TRBV27 and TRBJ1-1, with TRBD1 identical over 9 bases. The CDR3 contains 14 residues. The germline CDR1 and CDR2 sequences are MNHEY and SMNVEV (reference sequence). V lost 6 bases, J lost 7 bases, and 9 bases stayed unmatched. CDR3 sequence: CASRAQQGAFEAFF. The CDR3 nucleotides are TGTGCCAGCAGGGCACAACAGGGGGCTTTTGAAGCTTTCTTT.